This TCR beta chain was identified in a study of T cells after posttransplantation cyclophosphamide. Study results and limitations: Donor CD8+ memory clones often dominated recipient blood repertoires at later times. Blood and skin or GI T cell repertoires showed limited TRB overlap. After PTCy, TRB diversity resembled that of CNI/methotrexate controls.

The sample holds many counts of this clone. Its specificity is not known. This CDR3 has 13 residues. V lost 5 bases and J 10 bases, leaving 17 bases between the germline ends. In germline, CDR1 is LNHDA, CDR2 SQIVND (reference sequence). Some clones are missing from TCRdb's copy, which holds only in-frame ones; the method was immunoSEQ multiplex PCR. The data show approximately 35,000 clones, with none appearing a single time. The sample taken for sequencing was PBMCs. The origin of this receptor is a woman in her 30s in good health and a related stem cell transplant donor. The chain is built from TRBV19 and TRBJ1-1; D is possibly TRBD1 (5 bases). The CDR3: CASSPGLRLGAFF. CDR3 nucleotide sequence: TGTGCCAGTAGTCCGGGACTCCGATTGGGAGCTTTCTTT.